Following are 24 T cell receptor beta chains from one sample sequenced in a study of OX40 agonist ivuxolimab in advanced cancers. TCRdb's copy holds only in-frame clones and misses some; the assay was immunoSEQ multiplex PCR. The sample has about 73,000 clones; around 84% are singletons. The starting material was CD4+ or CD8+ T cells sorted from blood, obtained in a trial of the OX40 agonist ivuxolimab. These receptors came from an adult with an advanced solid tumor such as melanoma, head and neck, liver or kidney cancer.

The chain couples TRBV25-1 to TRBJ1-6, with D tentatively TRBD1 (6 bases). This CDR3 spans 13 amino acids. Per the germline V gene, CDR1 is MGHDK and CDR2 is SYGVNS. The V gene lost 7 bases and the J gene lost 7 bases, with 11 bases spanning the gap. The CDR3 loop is CASTTGPNSPLHF. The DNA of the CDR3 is TGTGCCAGCACTACAGGGCCAAATTCACCCCTCCACTTT.

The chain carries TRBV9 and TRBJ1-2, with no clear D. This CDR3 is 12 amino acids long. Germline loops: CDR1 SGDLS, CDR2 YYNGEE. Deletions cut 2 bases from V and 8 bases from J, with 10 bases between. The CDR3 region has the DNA TGTGCCAGCAGCGTCGACCACCTAGGCTACACCTTC. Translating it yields CASSVDHLGYTF. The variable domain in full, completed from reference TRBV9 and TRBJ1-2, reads DSGVTQTPKHLITATGQRVTLRCSPRSGDLSVYWYQQSLDQGLQFLIQYYNGEERAKGNILERFSAQQFPDLHSELNLSSLELGDSALYFCASSVDHLGYTFGSGTRLTVV.

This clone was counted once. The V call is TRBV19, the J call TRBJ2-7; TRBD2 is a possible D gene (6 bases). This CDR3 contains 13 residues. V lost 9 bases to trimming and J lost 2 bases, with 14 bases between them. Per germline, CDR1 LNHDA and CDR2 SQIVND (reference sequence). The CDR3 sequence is CASSRRAPYEQYF. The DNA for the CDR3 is TGTGCCAGCTCAAGGAGGGCCCCCTACGAGCAGTACTTC.

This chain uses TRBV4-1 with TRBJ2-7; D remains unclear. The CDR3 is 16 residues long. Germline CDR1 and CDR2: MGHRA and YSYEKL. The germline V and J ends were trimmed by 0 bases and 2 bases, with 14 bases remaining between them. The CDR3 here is CASSQDRSQLAYEQYF. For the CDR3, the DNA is TGCGCCAGCAGCCAAGATCGGAGTCAGCTAGCCTACGAGCAGTACTTC.

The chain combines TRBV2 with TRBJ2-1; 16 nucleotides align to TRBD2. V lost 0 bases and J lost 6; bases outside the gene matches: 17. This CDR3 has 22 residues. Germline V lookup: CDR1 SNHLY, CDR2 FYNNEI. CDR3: CASSEAWGRGLAGGRGGNEQFF. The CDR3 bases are TGTGCCAGCAGTGAAGCGTGGGGCAGGGGACTAGCGGGAGGGCGAGGGGGCAATGAGCAGTTCTTC.

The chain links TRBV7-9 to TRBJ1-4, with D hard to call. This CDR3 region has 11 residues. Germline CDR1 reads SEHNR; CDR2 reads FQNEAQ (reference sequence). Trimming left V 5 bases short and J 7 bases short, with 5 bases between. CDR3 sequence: CASSLSEKLFF. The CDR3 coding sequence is TGTGCCAGCAGCCTCAGTGAAAAACTGTTTTTT.

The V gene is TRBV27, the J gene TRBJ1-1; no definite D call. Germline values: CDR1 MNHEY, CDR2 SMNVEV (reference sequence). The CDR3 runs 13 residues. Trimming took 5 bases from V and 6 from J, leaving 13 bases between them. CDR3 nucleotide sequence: TGTGCCAGCAGTACGGTCGGCGGGGCTGAAGCTTTCTTT. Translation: CASSTVGGAEAFF.

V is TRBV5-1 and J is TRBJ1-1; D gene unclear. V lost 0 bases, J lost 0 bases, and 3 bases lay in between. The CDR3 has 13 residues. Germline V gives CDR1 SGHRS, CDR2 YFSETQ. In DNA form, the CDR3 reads TGCGCCAGCAGCTTGGTTGTGAACACTGAAGCTTTCTTT. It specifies CASSLVVNTEAFF.

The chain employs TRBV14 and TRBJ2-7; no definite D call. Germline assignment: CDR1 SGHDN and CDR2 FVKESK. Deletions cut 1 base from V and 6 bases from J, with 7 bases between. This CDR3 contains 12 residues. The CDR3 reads CASSQGLSEQYF. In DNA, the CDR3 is TGTGCCAGCAGCCAAGGGCTCTCCGAGCAGTACTTC.

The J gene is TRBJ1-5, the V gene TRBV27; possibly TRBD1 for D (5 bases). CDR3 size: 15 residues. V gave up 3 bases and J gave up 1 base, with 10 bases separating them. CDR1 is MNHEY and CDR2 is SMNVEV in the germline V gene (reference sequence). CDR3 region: CASSFGGRSNQPQHF. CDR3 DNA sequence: TGTGCCAGCAGTTTTGGGGGAAGAAGCAATCAGCCCCAGCATTTT.

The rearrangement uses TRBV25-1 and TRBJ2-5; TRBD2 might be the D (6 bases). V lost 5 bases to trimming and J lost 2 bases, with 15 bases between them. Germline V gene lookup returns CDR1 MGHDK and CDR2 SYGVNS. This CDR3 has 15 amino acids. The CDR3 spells CASSYWEDRQETQYF. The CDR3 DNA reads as TGTGCCAGCAGTTACTGGGAGGATCGGCAAGAGACCCAGTACTTC.

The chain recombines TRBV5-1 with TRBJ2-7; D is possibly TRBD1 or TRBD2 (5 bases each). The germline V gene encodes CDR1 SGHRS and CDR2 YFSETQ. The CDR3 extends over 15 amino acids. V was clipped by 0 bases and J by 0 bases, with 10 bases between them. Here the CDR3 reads CASSLGGTLSYEQYF. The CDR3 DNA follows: TGCGCCAGCAGCTTGGGGGGGACGCTCTCCTACGAGCAGTACTTC.

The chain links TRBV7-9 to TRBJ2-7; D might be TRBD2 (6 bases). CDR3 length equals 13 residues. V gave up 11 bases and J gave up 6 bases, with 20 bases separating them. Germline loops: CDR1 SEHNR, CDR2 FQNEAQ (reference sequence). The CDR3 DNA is TGTGCCGGAGGGGTAGCGGATCCCGGCGAGCAGTACTTC. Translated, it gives CAGGVADPGEQYF.

CDR3 loop: CASSSPSMVNEQFF. The DNA of the CDR3 is TGTGCCAGCAGCTCGCCGTCAATGGTAAATGAGCAGTTCTTC. The J gene is TRBJ2-1, the V gene TRBV7-2; D is ambiguous. CDR1 and CDR2 from the germline V gene are SGHTA and FQGNSA. Trimming removed 4 bases from V and 7 bases from J, with 14 bases in between. This CDR3 is 14 amino acids long.

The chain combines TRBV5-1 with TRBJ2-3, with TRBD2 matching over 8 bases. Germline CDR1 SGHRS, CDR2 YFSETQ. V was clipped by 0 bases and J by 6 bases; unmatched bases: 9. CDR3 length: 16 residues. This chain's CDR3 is CASSLDPSGSGDTQYF. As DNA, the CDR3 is TGCGCCAGCAGCTTGGACCCAAGCGGGAGCGGCGATACGCAGTATTTT. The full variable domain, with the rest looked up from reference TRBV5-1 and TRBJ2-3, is KAGVTQTPRYLIKTRGQQVTLSCSPISGHRSVSWYQQTPGQGLQFLFEYFSETQRNKGNFPGRFSGRQFSNSRSEMNVSTLELGDSALYLCASSLDPSGSGDTQYFGPGTRLTVL.

This chain's CDR3 is CASSLDLLSYEQYF. The CDR3 DNA is TGCGCCAGCAGCTTGGATCTACTCAGCTACGAGCAGTACTTC. The V call is TRBV5-1, the J call TRBJ2-7; D is ambiguous. The V end lost 0 bases, the J end lost 3 bases, and 10 bases lay between the germline ends. The CDR3 loop spans 14 amino acids. Per germline, CDR1 SGHRS and CDR2 YFSETQ.

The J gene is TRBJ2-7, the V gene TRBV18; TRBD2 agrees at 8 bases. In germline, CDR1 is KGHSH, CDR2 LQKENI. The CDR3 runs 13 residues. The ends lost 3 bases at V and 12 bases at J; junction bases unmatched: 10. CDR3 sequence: CASSPGTRQFAYF. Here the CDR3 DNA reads TGTGCCAGCTCACCCGGGACTAGACAGTTCGCGTACTTC.

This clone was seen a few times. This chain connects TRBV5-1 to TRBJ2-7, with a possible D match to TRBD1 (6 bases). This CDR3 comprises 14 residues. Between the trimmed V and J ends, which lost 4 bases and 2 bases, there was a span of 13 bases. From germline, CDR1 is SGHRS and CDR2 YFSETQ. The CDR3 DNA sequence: TGCGCCAGCAGCAATGGACAGCCAGCCTACGAGCAGTACTTC. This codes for CASSNGQPAYEQYF. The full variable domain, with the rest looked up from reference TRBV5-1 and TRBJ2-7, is KAGVTQTPRYLIKTRGQQVTLSCSPISGHRSVSWYQQTPGQGLQFLFEYFSETQRNKGNFPGRFSGRQFSNSRSEMNVSTLELGDSALYLCASSNGQPAYEQYFGPGTRLTVT.

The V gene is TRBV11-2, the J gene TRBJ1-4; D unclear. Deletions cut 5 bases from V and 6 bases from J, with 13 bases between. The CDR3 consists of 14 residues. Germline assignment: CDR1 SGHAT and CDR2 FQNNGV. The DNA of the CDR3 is TGTGCCAGCAGCCCCCAACCCTACTATGAAAAACTGTTTTTT. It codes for CASSPQPYYEKLFF. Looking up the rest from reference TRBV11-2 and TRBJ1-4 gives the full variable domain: EAGVAQSPRYKIIEKRQSVAFWCNPISGHATLYWYQQILGQGPKLLIQFQNNGVVDDSQLPKDRFSAERLKGVDSTLKIQPAKLEDSAVYLCASSPQPYYEKLFFGSGTQLSVL.

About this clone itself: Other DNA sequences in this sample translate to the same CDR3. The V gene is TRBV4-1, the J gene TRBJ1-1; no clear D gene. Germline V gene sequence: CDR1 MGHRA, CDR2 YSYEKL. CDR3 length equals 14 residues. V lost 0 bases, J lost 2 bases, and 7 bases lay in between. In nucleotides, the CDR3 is TGCGCCAGCAGCCAAGAAGGTGATAACACTGAAGCTTTCTTT. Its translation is CASSQEGDNTEAFF.

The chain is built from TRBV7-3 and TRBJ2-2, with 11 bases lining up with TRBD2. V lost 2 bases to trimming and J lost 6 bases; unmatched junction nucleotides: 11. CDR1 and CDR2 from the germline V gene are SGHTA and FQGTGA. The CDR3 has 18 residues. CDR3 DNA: TGTGCCAGCAGCTTATTTAGGAACACGGGACTAGCGGCCGGGGAGCTGTTTTTT. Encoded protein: CASSLFRNTGLAAGELFF.

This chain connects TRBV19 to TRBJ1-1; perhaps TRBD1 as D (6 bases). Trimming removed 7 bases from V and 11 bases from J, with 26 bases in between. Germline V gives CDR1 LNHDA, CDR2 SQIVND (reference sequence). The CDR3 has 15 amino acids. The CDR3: CASTPQGRGIGSAFF. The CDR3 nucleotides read TGTGCCAGTACTCCCCAAGGAAGGGGGATTGGTTCGGCTTTCTTT.

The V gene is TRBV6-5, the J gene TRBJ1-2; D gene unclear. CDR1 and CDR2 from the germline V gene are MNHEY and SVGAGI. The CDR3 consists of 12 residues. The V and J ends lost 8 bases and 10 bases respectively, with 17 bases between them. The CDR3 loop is CASSRGWNYYTF. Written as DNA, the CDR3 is TGTGCCAGCTCCCGAGGATGGAATTACTACACCTTC.

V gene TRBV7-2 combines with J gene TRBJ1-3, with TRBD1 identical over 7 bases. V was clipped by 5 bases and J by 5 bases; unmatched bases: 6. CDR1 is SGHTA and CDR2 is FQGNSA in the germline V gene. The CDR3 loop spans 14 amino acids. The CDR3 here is CASSDPGQRNTIYF. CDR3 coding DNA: TGTGCCAGCAGCGACCCGGGACAGCGAAACACCATATATTTT.